The T cell receptor (beta chain) described here comes from a study of human T cells and chemical hapten exposure. About the study: From small differences in pooled library volume came most of the variation in per-sample TCR yields. The study, taken as a whole, reports: DPC sensitization left the count of TCRs above 1 in 1000 unchanged.

About this clonotype itself: The antigen remains undetermined.

Trimming pared 2 bases from V and 7 bases from J, leaving 10 bases between. The CDR3 is 13 amino acids. Described time point: healthy volunteer bleed at 2 weeks. Unfractionated whole blood served as the source for total RNA extraction. The study's library attached unique molecular identifiers to single cDNA molecules. The authors' processing: Samples had a median of around 92,000 TCRs, ranging roughly 20,000 to 750,000. TCRdb ran MiXCR on the RACE reads and lists one entry per CDR3 protein. The V and J calls and clone size are TCRdb's, not the authors'. Counted here are some 50,000 distinct CDR3 sequences, around 4.5% occurring once; the ten biggest clones make up 1.5% to 2%.

The chain is built from TRBV12-3 or TRBV12-4 and TRBJ2-3; a possible D gene is TRBD1 (6 bases). Sequencing input: whole blood. This receptor was obtained from a female donor in good health. Some clones in this sample may be carry-over from other donors' samples. DNA for the CDR3: TGTGCCAGCAGTTTAACAGGGTCGAATACGCAGTATTTT. Translating it yields CASSLTGSNTQYF.